This T cell receptor (beta chain) originates from a study of siplizumab effects on memory and regulatory T cells. Study-level results: Major contributors to the alloresponse seemed to be naive T cells, which also appeared more diverse than memory cells. Alloreactive sequences tracing back to unstimulated CD4+ memory cells fell significantly with siplizumab. Whether proliferating Tregs in siplizumab cultures suppress was not functionally confirmed.

Assaying covered 10^5 or so TCR templates per sample. The data were produced by immunoSEQ multiplex PCR, yet TCRdb's version contains in-frame clones alone and is incomplete. The data contain some 100,000 clones, about 90% of them seen just once; the ten biggest clones take up around 0.68%. The CDR3 runs 16 residues. V lost 3 bases, J lost 1 base, and 13 bases lay in between. Germline CDR1 reads SGHNT; CDR2 reads YYREEE (reference sequence). A remark on this clone: Its antigen remains unidentified.

Sample: Tregs sorted from blood. This chain links TRBV5-4 with TRBJ2-2; D is unresolved. The clonotype comes from a human donor in good health. CDR3 sequence reads: CASSSSGKRNTGELFF. The DNA of the CDR3 is TGTGCCAGCAGCTCCAGTGGGAAGCGGAACACCGGGGAGCTGTTTTTT.